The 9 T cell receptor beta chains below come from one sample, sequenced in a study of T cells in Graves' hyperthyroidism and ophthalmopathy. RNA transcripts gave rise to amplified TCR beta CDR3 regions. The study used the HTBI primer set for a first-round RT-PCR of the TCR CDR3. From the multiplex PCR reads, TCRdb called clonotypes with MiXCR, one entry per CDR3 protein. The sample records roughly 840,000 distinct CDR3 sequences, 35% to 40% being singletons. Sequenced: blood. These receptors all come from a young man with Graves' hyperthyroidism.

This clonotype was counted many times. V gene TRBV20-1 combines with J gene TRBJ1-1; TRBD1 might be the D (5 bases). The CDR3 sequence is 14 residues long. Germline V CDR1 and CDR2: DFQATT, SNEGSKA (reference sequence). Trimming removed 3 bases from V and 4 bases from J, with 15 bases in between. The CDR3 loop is CSASIRKGSTEAFF. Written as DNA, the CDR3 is TGCAGTGCTAGTATTCGGAAGGGGAGCACTGAAGCTTTCTTT.

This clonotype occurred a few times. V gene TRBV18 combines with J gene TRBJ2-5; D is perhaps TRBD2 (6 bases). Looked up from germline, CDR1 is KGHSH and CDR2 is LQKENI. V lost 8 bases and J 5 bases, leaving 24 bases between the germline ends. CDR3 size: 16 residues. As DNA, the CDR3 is TGTGCCAGCATTTCCAGCCCTGGCCACGCGGGGGAGACCCAGTACTTC. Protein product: CASISSPGHAGETQYF. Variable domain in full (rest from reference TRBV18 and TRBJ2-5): NAGVMQNPRHLVRRRGQEARLRCSPMKGHSHVYWYRQLPEEGLKFMVYLQKENIIDESGMPKERFSAEFPKEGPSILRIQQVVRGDSAAYFCASISSPGHAGETQYFGPGTRLLVL.

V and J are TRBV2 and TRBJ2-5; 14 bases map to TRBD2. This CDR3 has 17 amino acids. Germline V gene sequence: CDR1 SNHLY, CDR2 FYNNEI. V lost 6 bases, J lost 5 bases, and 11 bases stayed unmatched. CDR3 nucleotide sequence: TGTGCCAGCAGCCAACCGGGACTAGCGGGAGACAGGGAGACCCAGTACTTC. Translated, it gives CASSQPGLAGDRETQYF.

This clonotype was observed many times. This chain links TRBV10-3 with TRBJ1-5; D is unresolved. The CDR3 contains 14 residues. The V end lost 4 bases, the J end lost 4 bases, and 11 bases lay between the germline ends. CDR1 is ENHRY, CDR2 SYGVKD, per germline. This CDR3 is CAISADRTNQPQHF. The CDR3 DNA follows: TGTGCCATCAGTGCGGACCGGACTAATCAGCCCCAGCATTTT.

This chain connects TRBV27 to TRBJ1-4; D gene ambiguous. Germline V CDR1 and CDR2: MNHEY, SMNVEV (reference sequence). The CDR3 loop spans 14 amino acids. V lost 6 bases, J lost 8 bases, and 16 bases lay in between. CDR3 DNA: TGTGCCAGCAGGGTCGGGGTCGGGGAGGAAAAACTGTTTTTT. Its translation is CASRVGVGEEKLFF. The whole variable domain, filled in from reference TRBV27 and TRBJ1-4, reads EAQVTQNPRYLITVTGKKLTVTCSQNMNHEYMSWYRQDPGLGLRQIYYSMNVEVTDKGDVPEGYKVSRKEKRNFPLILESPSPNQTSLYFCASRVGVGEEKLFFGSGTQLSVL.

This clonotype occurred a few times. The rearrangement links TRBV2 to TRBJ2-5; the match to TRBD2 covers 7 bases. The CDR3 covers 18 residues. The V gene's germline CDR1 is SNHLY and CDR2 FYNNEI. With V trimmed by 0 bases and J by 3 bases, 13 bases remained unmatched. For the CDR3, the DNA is TGTGCCAGCAGTGAAGCGCCGTTCTCCGCGGGAGTAAAAGAGACCCAGTACTTC. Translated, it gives CASSEAPFSAGVKETQYF.

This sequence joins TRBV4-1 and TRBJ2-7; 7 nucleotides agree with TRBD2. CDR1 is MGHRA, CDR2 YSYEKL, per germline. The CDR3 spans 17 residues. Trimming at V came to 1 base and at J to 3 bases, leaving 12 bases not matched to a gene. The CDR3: CASSQVGLADHFYEQYF. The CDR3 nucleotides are TGCGCCAGCAGCCAAGTGGGTCTAGCGGACCATTTCTACGAGCAGTACTTC.

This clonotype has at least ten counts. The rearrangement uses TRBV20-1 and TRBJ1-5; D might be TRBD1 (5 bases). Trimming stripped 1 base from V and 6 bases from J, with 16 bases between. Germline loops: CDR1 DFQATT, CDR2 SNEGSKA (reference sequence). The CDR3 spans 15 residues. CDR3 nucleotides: TGCAGTGCTAGAGGGGGATGGGGGTCGGGTCAGCCCCAGCATTTT. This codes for CSARGGWGSGQPQHF.

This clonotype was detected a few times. CDR3 in DNA: TGTGCCAGCAACATGGGGGACAGGGTTTTGAACACTGAAGCTTTCTTT. This translates into CASNMGDRVLNTEAFF. V and J are TRBV11-2 and TRBJ1-1, with TRBD1 matching 9 bases. The CDR3 totals 16 residues. CDR1 is SGHAT, CDR2 FQNNGV, per germline. With V trimmed by 7 bases and J by 0 bases, 9 bases remained unmatched.